The present T cell receptor (beta chain) was sequenced within a study of cytomegalovirus exposure and HLA in healthy donors. The study, taken as a whole, reports: According to the study, 160 or so TCR beta chains were cytomegalovirus-associated.

The trim removed 2 bases at V and 2 bases at J, leaving 5 bases unmatched. The CDR3 totals 17 residues. The germline gives CDR1 SGHAT, CDR2 FQNNGV. On this clone: Its antigen is unknown.

In the PCR, 60 Vbeta and 13 Jbeta primers were used. Sequencing used immunoSEQ multiplex PCR; TCRdb keeps in-frame clones, though not all of them. The table records approximately 70,000 clones, roughly 76% of them present only once. The chain employs TRBV11-2 and TRBJ1-4, with 10 bases fitting TRBD1. This receptor was identified in a man aged 55 to 70 in good health and CMV-seropositive. Material for sequencing was PBMCs. CDR3: CASSLIRGQGTNEKLFF. The CDR3 coding sequence is TGTGCCAGCAGCTTAATCCGGGGACAGGGGACTAATGAAAAACTGTTTTTT.